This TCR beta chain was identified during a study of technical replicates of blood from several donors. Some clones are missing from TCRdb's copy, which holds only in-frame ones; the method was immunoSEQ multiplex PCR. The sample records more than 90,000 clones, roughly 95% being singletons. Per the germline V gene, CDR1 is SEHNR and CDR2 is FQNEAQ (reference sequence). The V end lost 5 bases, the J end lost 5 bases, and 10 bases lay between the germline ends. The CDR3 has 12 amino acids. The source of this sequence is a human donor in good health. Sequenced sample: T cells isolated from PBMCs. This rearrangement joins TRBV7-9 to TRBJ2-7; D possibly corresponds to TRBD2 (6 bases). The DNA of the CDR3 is TGTGCCAGCAGCGGGGGGTCCCACGAGCAGTACTTC. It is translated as CASSGGSHEQYF.